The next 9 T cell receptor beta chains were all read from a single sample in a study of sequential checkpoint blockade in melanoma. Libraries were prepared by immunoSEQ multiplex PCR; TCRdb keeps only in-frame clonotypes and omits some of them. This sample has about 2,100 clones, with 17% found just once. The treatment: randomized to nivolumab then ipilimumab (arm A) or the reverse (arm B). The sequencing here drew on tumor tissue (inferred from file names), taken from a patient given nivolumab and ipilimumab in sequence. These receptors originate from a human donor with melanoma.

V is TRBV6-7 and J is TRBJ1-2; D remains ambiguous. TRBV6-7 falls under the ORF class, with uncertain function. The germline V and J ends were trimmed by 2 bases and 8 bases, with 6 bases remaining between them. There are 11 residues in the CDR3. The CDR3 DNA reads TGTGCCAGCAGTTACCCAGAGGGCTACACCTTC. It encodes CASSYPEGYTF.

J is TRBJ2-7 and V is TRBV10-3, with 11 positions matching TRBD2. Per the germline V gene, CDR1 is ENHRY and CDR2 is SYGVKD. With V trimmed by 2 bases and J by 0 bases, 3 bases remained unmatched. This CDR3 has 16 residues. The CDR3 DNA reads TGTGCCATCAGTGAGACTAGCGGGGGTTTCTCCTACGAGCAGTACTTC. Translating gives CAISETSGGFSYEQYF.

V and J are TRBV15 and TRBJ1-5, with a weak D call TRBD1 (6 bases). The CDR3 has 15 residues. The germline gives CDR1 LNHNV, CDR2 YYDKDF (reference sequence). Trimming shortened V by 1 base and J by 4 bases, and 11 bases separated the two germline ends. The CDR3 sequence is CATSRVYRENQPQHF. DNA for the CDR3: TGTGCCACCAGCAGAGTTTACAGGGAAAATCAGCCCCAGCATTTT.

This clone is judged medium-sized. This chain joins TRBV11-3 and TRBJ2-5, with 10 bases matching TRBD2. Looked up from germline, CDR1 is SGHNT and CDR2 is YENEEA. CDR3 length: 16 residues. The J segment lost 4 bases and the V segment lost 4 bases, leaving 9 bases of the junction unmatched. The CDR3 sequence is CASSWAGTSASETQYF. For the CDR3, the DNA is TGTGCCAGCAGCTGGGCCGGGACTAGCGCTTCAGAGACCCAGTACTTC.

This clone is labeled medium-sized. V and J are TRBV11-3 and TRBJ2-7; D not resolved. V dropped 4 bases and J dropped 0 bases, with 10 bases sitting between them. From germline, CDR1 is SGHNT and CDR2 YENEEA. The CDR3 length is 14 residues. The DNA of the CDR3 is TGTGCCAGCAGCTCCCGCCCCAGCTCCTACGAGCAGTACTTC. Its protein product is CASSSRPSSYEQYF.

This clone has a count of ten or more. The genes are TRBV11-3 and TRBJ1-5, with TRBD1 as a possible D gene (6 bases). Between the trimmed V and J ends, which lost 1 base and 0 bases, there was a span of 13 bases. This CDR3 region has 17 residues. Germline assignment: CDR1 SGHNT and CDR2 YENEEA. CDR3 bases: TGTGCCAGCAGCTTAGGAGAGGGGGTACCTAGCAATCAGCCCCAGCATTTT. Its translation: CASSLGEGVPSNQPQHF.

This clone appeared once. The CDR3 DNA follows: TGTGCCAGTAGTATCCCCCAGCGGGGCCAAGAGACCCAGTACTTC. Its translation: CASSIPQRGQETQYF. The chain is built from TRBV19 and TRBJ2-5; 7 bases match TRBD2. This CDR3 spans 15 amino acids. Germline V gene lookup returns CDR1 LNHDA and CDR2 SQIVND (reference sequence). V dropped 3 bases and J dropped 1; count of bases not matched to a gene: 5.

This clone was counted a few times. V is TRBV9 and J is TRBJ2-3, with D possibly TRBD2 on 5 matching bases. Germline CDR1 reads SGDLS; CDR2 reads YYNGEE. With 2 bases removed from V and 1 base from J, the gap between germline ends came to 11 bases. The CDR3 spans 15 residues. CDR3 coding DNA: TGTGCCAGCAGCGTTGGGCCCGGGGGCACAGATACGCAGTATTTT. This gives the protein CASSVGPGGTDTQYF.

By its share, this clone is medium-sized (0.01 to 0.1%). Here the CDR3 reads CASSLSVWEWYAEAFF. The DNA for the CDR3 is TGTGCCAGCAGCTTGTCGGTCTGGGAATGGTATGCTGAAGCTTTCTTT. J is TRBJ1-1 and V is TRBV11-3; D unresolved. This CDR3 spans 16 amino acids. Germline lookup yields CDR1 SGHNT and CDR2 YENEEA. Trimming shortened V by 3 bases and J by 6 bases, and 20 bases separated the two germline ends.